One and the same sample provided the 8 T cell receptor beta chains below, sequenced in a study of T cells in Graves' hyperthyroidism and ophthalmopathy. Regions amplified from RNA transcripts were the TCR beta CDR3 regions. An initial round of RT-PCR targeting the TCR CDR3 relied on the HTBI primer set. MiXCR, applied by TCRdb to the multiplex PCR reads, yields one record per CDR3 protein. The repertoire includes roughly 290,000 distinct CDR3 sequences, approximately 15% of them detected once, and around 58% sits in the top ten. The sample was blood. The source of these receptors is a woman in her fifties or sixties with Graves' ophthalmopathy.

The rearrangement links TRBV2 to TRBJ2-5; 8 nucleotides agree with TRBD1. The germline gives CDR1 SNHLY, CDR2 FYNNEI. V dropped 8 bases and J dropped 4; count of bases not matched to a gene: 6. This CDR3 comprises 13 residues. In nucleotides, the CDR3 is TGTGCCAGCGTTAACAGGGGGGTAGAGACCCAGTACTTC. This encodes CASVNRGVETQYF.

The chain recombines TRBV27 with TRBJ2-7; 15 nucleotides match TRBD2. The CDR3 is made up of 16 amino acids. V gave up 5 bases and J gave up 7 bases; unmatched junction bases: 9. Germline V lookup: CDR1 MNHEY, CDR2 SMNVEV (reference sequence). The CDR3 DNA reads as TGTGCCAGCAGTACCTGGACTAGCGGGAGGGCGCGAGAGCAGTACTTC. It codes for CASSTWTSGRAREQYF.

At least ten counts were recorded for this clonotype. CDR3 nucleotides: TGCAGTGCTAGAGATCCGGGGGGACGGGGATATTCACCCCTCCACTTT. Translation: CSARDPGGRGYSPLHF. V is TRBV20-1 and J is TRBJ1-6; D may be TRBD1 (5 bases). CDR3 length: 16 residues. The V gene's germline CDR1 is DFQATT and CDR2 SNEGSKA (reference sequence). Trimming removed 0 bases at V and 8 bases at J, with 17 bases between.

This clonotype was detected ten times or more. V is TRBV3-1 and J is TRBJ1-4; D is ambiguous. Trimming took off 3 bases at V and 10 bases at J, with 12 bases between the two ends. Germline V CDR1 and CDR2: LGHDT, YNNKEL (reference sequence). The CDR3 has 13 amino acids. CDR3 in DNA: TGTGCCAGCAGCCATTCAAACGGAGGAAAACTGTTTTTT. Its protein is CASSHSNGGKLFF.

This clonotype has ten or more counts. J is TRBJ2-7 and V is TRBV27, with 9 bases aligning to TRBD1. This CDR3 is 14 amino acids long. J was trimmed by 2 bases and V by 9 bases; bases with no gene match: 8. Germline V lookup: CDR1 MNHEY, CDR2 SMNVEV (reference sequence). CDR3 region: CARDRGSSPYEQYF. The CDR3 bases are TGTGCCAGAGACAGGGGGTCCTCCCCCTACGAGCAGTACTTC.

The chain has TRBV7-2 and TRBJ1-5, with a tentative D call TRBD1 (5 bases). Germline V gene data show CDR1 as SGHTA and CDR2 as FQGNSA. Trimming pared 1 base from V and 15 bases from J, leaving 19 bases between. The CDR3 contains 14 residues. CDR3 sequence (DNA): TGTGCCAGCAGCTTAGTTGGGGCTCGGGAGCCCTGGCATTTT. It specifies CASSLVGAREPWHF.

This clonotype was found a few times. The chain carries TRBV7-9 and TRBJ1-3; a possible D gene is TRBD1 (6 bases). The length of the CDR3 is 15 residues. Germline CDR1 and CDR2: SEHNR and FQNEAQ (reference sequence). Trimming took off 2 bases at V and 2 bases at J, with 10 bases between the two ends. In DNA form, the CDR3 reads TGTGCCAGCAGCTTAATGGGACATCCTGGAAACACCATATATTTT. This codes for CASSLMGHPGNTIYF.

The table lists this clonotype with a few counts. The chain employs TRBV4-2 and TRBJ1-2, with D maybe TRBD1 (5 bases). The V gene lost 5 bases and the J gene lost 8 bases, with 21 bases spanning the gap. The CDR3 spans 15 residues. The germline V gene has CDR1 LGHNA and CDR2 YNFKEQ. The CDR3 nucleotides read TGTGCCAGCAGCGACCTAACGGGCAGGGCGAGAGGCTACACCTTC. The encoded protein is CASSDLTGRARGYTF.